The table lists the clone carrying this TCR beta chain with a few counts. Its antigen is as yet unknown. This CDR3 contains 15 residues. V lost 5 bases and J lost 5; bases outside the gene matches: 2. Germline loops: CDR1 SGHAT, CDR2 FQNNGV. This sample was taken from a study of regulatory T cells in long-lasting Graves disease. Study results and caveats: TRBV28, TRBJ1-2 and TRBJ2-5 emerged as the favored segments in persistent disease. Rather than thyroid tissue, only peripheral blood underwent study.

With iRepertoire HTBI primers and Arm-PCR of CDR3 regions, TCR beta libraries were built. In the original analysis: Samples revealed 60 to 70 TRBV and over 12 TRBJ segments. TCRdb reprocessed the multiplex PCR reads with MiXCR, giving one entry per CDR3 protein. The authors' filters were not applied to this entry. Of some 300,000 distinct CDR3 sequences in the sample, around a fifth were seen once. Time point noted: persistent/refractory GD, antithyroid drugs over 5 years with positive TRAb. From RNA extracted from PBMCs, the TCR library was made. This chain joins TRBV11-2 and TRBJ2-5; TRBD2 matches at 16 bases. This TCR derives from a female donor with Graves disease. The sequencing used peripheral blood mononuclear cells (PBMCs), collected when the disease was refractory, from a patient treated with antithyroid drugs. The CDR3 bases are TGTGCCAGCAGCGTGGGACTAGCGGGAGGGGAGACCCAGTACTTC. It specifies CASSVGLAGGETQYF.